These 23 T cell receptor beta chains were sequenced from one sample in a study of Tregs in tolerant kidney transplant recipients. The repertoire was sequenced with immunoSEQ multiplex PCR; TCRdb's copy has only in-frame clones and lacks some. The sample contains some 68,000 clones, around 84% of which appear only once. The sample consisted of CD4+ T cells from blood. Every receptor here comes from a human donor in good health.

On this clone itself: A much larger clone lies a single base off, so this may be a read error. The V and J genes are TRBV19 and TRBJ1-2; 7 bases agree with TRBD1. Germline V gene sequence: CDR1 LNHDA, CDR2 SQIVND (reference sequence). J lost 6 bases, V lost 6 bases, and 1 base had no gene match. The CDR3 contains 11 residues. In DNA form, the CDR3 reads TGTGCCAGTAGAACAGGGGATGGCTACACCTTC. It is translated as CASRTGDGYTF.

This chain uses TRBV11-3 with TRBJ2-7; D may be TRBD2 (6 bases). CDR1 is SGHNT and CDR2 is YENEEA in the germline V gene. The CDR3 runs to 15 residues. Trimming stripped 2 bases from V and 0 bases from J, with 11 bases between. In nucleotides, the CDR3 is TGTGCCAGCAGCTTATGGACTACGAACTCCTACGAGCAGTACTTC. This codes for CASSLWTTNSYEQYF.

CDR3 protein: CASSVRDGSYTQYF. The CDR3 DNA is TGTGCCAGCAGCGTCCGGGACGGGTCGTATACGCAGTATTTT. This chain uses TRBV9 with TRBJ2-3, with D perhaps given as TRBD1 or TRBD2 (5 bases each). The CDR3 covers 14 residues. The germline gives CDR1 SGDLS, CDR2 YYNGEE. Trimming stripped 2 bases from V and 7 bases from J, with 14 bases between.

This clone showed up just once. In DNA, the CDR3 is TGTGCCAGCAGCTTACAGGGCACAGATACGCAGTATTTT. It translates to CASSLQGTDTQYF. The genes are TRBV14 and TRBJ2-3; tentatively, D is TRBD1 (5 bases). This CDR3 contains 13 residues. Germline V gene sequence: CDR1 SGHDN, CDR2 FVKESK. Trimming left V 5 bases short and J 1 base short, with 7 bases between.

This chain connects TRBV6-5 to TRBJ2-2; 8 bases are a match to TRBD1. CDR1 MNHEY and CDR2 SVGAGI come from the germline V gene. V lost 6 bases to trimming and J lost 10 bases; unmatched junction nucleotides: 4. There are 12 residues in the CDR3. The CDR3 protein is CASSRDRTELFF. The CDR3 DNA reads TGTGCCAGCAGCCGGGACAGGACGGAGCTGTTTTTT.

This clone has only one observation. The rearrangement links TRBV29-1 to TRBJ2-1; the D gene is possibly TRBD2 (5 bases). With 5 bases removed from V and 8 bases from J, the gap between germline ends came to 16 bases. The germline V gene has CDR1 SQVTM and CDR2 ANQGSEA. The CDR3 length is 13 residues. The CDR3 DNA reads TGCAGCGTTTCAACTAGAAACAAGGATGAGCAGTTCTTC. Protein sequence: CSVSTRNKDEQFF.

The gene calls are TRBV11-3 and TRBJ2-1; D possibly uses TRBD1 or TRBD2 (6 bases each). The V gene's germline CDR1 is SGHNT and CDR2 YENEEA. This CDR3 spans 15 amino acids. V lost 3 bases and J 1 base, leaving 10 bases between the germline ends. This CDR3 reads CASSFQGGSYNEQFF. CDR3 in DNA: TGTGCCAGCAGCTTCCAAGGGGGGTCCTACAATGAGCAGTTCTTC.

This chain connects TRBV7-3 to TRBJ1-1, with unresolved D. The germline V gene has CDR1 SGHTA and CDR2 FQGTGA. The CDR3 loop spans 16 amino acids. Trimming left V 0 bases short and J 2 bases short, with 13 bases between. Here the CDR3 reads CASSLTSLAVNTEAFF. The CDR3 DNA sequence: TGTGCCAGCAGCTTAACCTCCCTCGCCGTTAACACTGAAGCTTTCTTT. Filled out from reference TRBV7-3 and TRBJ1-1, the complete variable domain reads GAGVSQTPSNKVTEKGKYVELRCDPISGHTALYWYRQSLGQGPEFLIYFQGTGAADDSGLPNDRFFAVRPEGSVSTLKIQRTERGDSAVYLCASSLTSLAVNTEAFFGQGTRLTVV.

The chain joins TRBV7-2 to TRBJ1-3; no definite D call. CDR1 is SGHTA, CDR2 FQGNSA, per germline. The CDR3 runs to 11 residues. Between the trimmed V and J ends, which lost 4 bases and 4 bases, there was a span of 2 bases. The CDR3 region has the DNA TGTGCCAGCAGCTCCGGAAACACCATATATTTT. Translating gives CASSSGNTIYF.

The chain combines TRBV5-1 with TRBJ2-3; TRBD1 might be the D (5 bases). Germline V gene data show CDR1 as SGHRS and CDR2 as YFSETQ. The CDR3 length is 13 residues. Trimming stripped 5 bases from V and 2 bases from J, with 9 bases between. The CDR3 DNA reads TGCGCCAGCAGTTTAGGGGCCACAGATACGCAGTATTTT. Protein sequence: CASSLGATDTQYF.

The chain uses TRBV5-6 and TRBJ2-7; the D is unclear. The germline gives CDR1 SGHDT, CDR2 YYEEEE. Trimming pared 0 bases from V and 5 bases from J, leaving 6 bases between. The CDR3 is 12 amino acids. The CDR3 nucleotides read TGTGCCAGCAGCTTGGGGGCGGACGAGCAGTACTTC. Amino acid sequence: CASSLGADEQYF.

The rearrangement uses TRBV7-2 and TRBJ2-6; 7 nucleotides agree with TRBD1. V lost 5 bases and J lost 0; bases outside the gene matches: 7. This CDR3 has 17 amino acids. Germline V gene sequence: CDR1 SGHTA, CDR2 FQGNSA. The CDR3 coding sequence is TGTGCCAGCAGCCCCAGGGACAGTGGCTCTGGGGCCAACGTCCTGACTTTC. It translates to CASSPRDSGSGANVLTF.

Only a few counts were recorded for this clone. The V and J genes are TRBV9 and TRBJ2-7; D might be TRBD1 or TRBD2, each matching 6 bases. Germline lookup yields CDR1 SGDLS and CDR2 YYNGEE. Trimming took 0 bases from V and 5 from J, leaving 27 bases between them. The CDR3 is 19 amino acids. CDR3 DNA: TGTGCCAGCAGCGTAGGCCCCTCACAGGGAGGCAAGGGGGTAAACGAGCAGTACTTC. The encoded protein is CASSVGPSQGGKGVNEQYF.

V usage is TRBV9 and J usage is TRBJ1-1; no clear D gene. Trimming pared 0 bases from V and 2 bases from J, leaving 5 bases between. Germline V gene lookup returns CDR1 SGDLS and CDR2 YYNGEE. This CDR3 spans 13 amino acids. The CDR3 DNA reads TGTGCCAGCAGCGTAGACAGAAACACTGAAGCTTTCTTT. This codes for CASSVDRNTEAFF. Full variable domain (remainder filled in from reference TRBV9 and TRBJ1-1): DSGVTQTPKHLITATGQRVTLRCSPRSGDLSVYWYQQSLDQGLQFLIQYYNGEERAKGNILERFSAQQFPDLHSELNLSSLELGDSALYFCASSVDRNTEAFFGQGTRLTVV.

This clone came up a few times. V usage is TRBV7-6 and J usage is TRBJ1-1, with no clear D. V lost 5 bases, J lost 4 bases, and 11 bases lay in between. Germline values: CDR1 SGHVS, CDR2 FNYEAQ. This CDR3 is 13 amino acids long. The DNA of the CDR3 is TGTGCCAGCAGCCCTTCTACATTCACTGAAGCTTTCTTT. Its protein product is CASSPSTFTEAFF.

The DNA of the CDR3 is TGCAGCGTAGGGGGGCTTTCTGGCTACACCTTC. Translated: CSVGGLSGYTF. This sequence joins TRBV29-1 and TRBJ1-2, with a weak D call TRBD1 (6 bases). V was cut by 6 bases and J by 7 bases, with 12 bases left in between. Germline lookup yields CDR1 SQVTM and CDR2 ANQGSEA. The CDR3 contains 11 residues.

This clone was seen a few times. The same CDR3 can be traced to other DNA sequences in this sample. CDR3 amino acids: CASSARGTQYF. CDR3 in DNA: TGTGCCAGCAGCGCGCGGGGGACCCAGTACTTC. The chain employs TRBV14 and TRBJ2-5; maybe TRBD2 (6 bases). The CDR3 contains 11 residues. Trimming shortened V by 5 bases and J by 7 bases, and 8 bases separated the two germline ends. From germline, CDR1 is SGHDN and CDR2 FVKESK.

The chain links TRBV5-6 to TRBJ2-2, with a possible D match to TRBD1 (6 bases). Trimming removed 3 bases at V and 6 bases at J, with 15 bases between. The CDR3 has 15 residues. Germline V gives CDR1 SGHDT, CDR2 YYEEEE. The CDR3 nucleotides are TGTGCCAGCAGCTCTGGTTACAGGGTGGCCGGGGAGCTGTTTTTT. This codes for CASSSGYRVAGELFF.

The chain has TRBV2 and TRBJ1-2; D unclear. Germline CDR1 reads SNHLY; CDR2 reads FYNNEI. Trimming stripped 6 bases from V and 7 bases from J, with 15 bases between. The CDR3 has 13 residues. The CDR3 here is CASSAGPVSGYTF. CDR3 nucleotide sequence: TGTGCCAGCAGCGCCGGGCCAGTGAGTGGCTACACCTTC. Full variable domain (rest looked up from reference TRBV2 and TRBJ1-2): EPEVTQTPSHQVTQMGQEVILRCVPISNHLYFYWYRQILGQKVEFLVSFYNNEISEKSEIFDDQFSVERPDGSNFTLKIRSTKLEDSAMYFCASSAGPVSGYTFGSGTRLTVV.

The chain links TRBV5-1 to TRBJ2-1; TRBD1 might be the D (6 bases). The CDR3 sequence is 14 residues long. Trimming took 0 bases from V and 9 from J, leaving 13 bases between them. Germline assignment: CDR1 SGHRS and CDR2 YFSETQ. The CDR3 DNA sequence: TGCGCCAGCAGCTTGGGGGGGCCAAGCGTTGAGCAGTTCTTC. Protein sequence: CASSLGGPSVEQFF. Combining the CDR3 with reference TRBV5-1 and TRBJ2-1 gives the whole variable domain KAGVTQTPRYLIKTRGQQVTLSCSPISGHRSVSWYQQTPGQGLQFLFEYFSETQRNKGNFPGRFSGRQFSNSRSEMNVSTLELGDSALYLCASSLGGPSVEQFFGPGTRLTVL.

This chain joins TRBV4-1 and TRBJ2-3; tentative D call: TRBD2 (6 bases). The CDR3 consists of 17 residues. CDR1 and CDR2 from the germline V gene are MGHRA and YSYEKL. Between the trimmed V and J ends, which lost 3 bases and 4 bases, there was a span of 20 bases. In nucleotides, the CDR3 is TGCGCCAGCAGCCAGGTGTCAGGCCTTGGAGGGGCAGATACGCAGTATTTT. This codes for CASSQVSGLGGADTQYF.

Only one count was recorded for this clone. The chain joins TRBV11-3 to TRBJ2-7, with D hard to call. The CDR3 runs 16 residues. Between the trimmed V and J ends, which lost 1 base and 0 bases, there was a span of 13 bases. From germline, CDR1 is SGHNT and CDR2 YENEEA. The CDR3 is CASSLGFGGISYEQYF. CDR3 in DNA: TGTGCCAGCAGCTTAGGTTTCGGCGGCATCTCCTACGAGCAGTACTTC.

Here the CDR3 reads CASSPGRGQETQYF. The DNA for the CDR3 is TGTGCCAGCAGCCCTGGGAGGGGTCAAGAGACCCAGTACTTC. This sequence joins TRBV7-2 and TRBJ2-5, with 7 positions matching TRBD2. Germline CDR1 is SGHTA and CDR2 is FQGNSA. The CDR3 runs 14 residues. J gave up 2 bases and V 5 bases, and 5 bases lay outside the gene matches.